The clone carrying this T cell receptor (beta chain) showed up just a few times. Regarding time point: newly diagnosed GD, antithyroid drugs for less than 3 months. Extracted RNA from PBMCs served as the source of the TCR library. The data originate from a study of regulatory T cells in long-lasting Graves disease. Assembly of TCR beta libraries relied on iRepertoire HTBI primers together with Arm-PCR of CDR3 regions. TCRdb analysed the multiplex PCR reads with MiXCR anew, one entry per CDR3 protein. This sample has more than 450,000 distinct CDR3 sequences, with around 15% found just once. CDR1 and CDR2 from the germline V gene are MNHEY and SMNVEV (reference sequence). The CDR3 loop spans 15 amino acids. Trimming removed 4 bases from V and 2 bases from J, with 12 bases in between. The sample also formed part of further work on T cells in Graves' hyperthyroidism and ophthalmopathy.

The TCR originated in a man between 40 and 49 years old with Graves disease. This chain connects TRBV27 to TRBJ2-1; D might be TRBD2 (6 bases). This material consisted of peripheral blood mononuclear cells (PBMCs), taken at new diagnosis, from a patient treated with antithyroid drugs. CDR3 in amino acids: CASSSAGRTYNEQFF. The DNA for the CDR3 is TGTGCCAGCAGTTCGGCGGGACGCACCTACAATGAGCAGTTCTTC.